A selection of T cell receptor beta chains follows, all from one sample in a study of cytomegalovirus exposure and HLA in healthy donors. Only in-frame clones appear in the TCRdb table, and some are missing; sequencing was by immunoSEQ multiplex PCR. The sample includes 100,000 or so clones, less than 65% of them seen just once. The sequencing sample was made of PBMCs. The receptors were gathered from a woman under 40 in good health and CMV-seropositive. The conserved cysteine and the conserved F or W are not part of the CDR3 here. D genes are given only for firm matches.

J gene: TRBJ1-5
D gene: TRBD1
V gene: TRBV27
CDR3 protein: ASSPGQGHQPQH

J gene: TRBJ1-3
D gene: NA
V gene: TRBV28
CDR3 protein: ASSHLGSGNTIY

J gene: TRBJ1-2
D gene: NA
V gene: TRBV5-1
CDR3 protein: ASSPGQGLDGYT

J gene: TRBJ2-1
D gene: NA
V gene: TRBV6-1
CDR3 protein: ASSGQGGNEQF

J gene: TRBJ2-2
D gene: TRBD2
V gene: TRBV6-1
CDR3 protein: ASSEVASGGRGELF

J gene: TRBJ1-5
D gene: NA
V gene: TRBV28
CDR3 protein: ASSPLNQPQH

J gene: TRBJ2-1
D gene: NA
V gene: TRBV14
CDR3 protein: APPSGGAYNEQF

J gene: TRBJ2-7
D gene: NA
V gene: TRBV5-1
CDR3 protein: ASSVTAGPYEQY

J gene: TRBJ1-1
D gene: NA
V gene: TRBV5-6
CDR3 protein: ASSPVGPNTEAF

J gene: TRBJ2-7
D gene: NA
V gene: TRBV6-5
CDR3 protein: ASSLKRAYEQY

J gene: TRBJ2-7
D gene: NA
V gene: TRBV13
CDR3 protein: ASSFGNEQY

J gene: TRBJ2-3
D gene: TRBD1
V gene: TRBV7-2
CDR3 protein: ASSLRDRGLEAQY

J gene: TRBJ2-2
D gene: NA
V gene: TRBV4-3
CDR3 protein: ASSQDRRGTGELF

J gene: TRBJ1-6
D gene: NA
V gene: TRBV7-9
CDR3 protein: ASSLGYGGSPLH

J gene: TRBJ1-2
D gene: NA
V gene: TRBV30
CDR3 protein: AWNRQYGYT